The clone carrying this T cell receptor (beta chain) was observed at least ten times. The record originates from a study of low-dose radiotherapy and immunotherapy resistance in tumors. On the study more broadly: Both drugs were delivered intravenously to patients (nivolumab 240 mg every two weeks and ipilimumab 1 mg/kg every six weeks). It was every two weeks, one day before radiation and immunotherapy, that intravenous cyclophosphamide 200 mg/m2 was given.

Both TCRalpha and TCRbeta chains were reverse transcribed with V-gene-specific primers. For amplifying TCRs, the PCR ran for 15 to 20 cycles with Phusion, which was used together with a constant-region primer and the adapter on the V primers. TCRdb re-derived calls from the reads in MiXCR, one entry per CDR3 protein. The repertoire holds about 82,000 distinct CDR3 sequences, with approximately 19% as singletons. Specified time point: before trial treatment. The clonotype originates from a male donor with prostate cancer. Source: PBMCs, taken before treatment.

Here the CDR3 DNA reads TGTGCCAGCAGCCTGGACAGAGCTGGGGCCAACGTCCTGACTTTC. Protein: CASSLDRAGANVLTF. The chain joins TRBV7-2 to TRBJ2-6; possible D gene TRBD1, 6 bases. The CDR3 is made up of 15 amino acids. Germline lookup yields CDR1 SGHTA and CDR2 FQGNSA. V dropped 5 bases and J dropped 2 bases, with 10 bases sitting between them.